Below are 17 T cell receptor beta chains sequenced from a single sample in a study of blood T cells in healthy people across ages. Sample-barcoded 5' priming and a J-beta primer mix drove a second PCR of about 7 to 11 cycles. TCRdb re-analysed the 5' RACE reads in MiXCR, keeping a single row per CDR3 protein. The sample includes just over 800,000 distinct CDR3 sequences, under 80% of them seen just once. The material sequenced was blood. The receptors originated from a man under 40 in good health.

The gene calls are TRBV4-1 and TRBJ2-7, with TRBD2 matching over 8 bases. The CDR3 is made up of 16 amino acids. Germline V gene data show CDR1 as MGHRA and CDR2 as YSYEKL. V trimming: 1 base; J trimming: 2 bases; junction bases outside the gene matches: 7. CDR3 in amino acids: CASSQVERAGAYEQYF. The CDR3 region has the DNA TGCGCCAGCAGCCAAGTTGAACGAGCGGGAGCCTACGAGCAGTACTTC.

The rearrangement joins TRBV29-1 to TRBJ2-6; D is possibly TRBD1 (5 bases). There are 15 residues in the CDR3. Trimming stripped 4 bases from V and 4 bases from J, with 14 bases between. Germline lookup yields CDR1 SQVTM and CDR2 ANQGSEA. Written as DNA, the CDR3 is TGCAGCGTTGGGGGTACAGGTTCGGGGGCCAACGTCCTGACTTTC. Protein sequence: CSVGGTGSGANVLTF.

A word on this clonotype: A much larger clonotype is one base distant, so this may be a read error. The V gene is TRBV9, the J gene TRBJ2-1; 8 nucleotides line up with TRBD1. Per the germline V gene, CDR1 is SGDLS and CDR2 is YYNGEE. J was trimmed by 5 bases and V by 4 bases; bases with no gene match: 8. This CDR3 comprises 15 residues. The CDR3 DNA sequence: TGTGCCAGCAGCATAGGGGACAGGCAACACAATGAGCAGTTCTTC. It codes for CASSIGDRQHNEQFF.

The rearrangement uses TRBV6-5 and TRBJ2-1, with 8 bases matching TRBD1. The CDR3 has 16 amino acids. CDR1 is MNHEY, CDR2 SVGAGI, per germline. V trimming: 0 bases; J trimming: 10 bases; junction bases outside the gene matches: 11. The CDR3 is CASSYSGGRGLVEQFF. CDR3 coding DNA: TGTGCCAGCAGTTACTCGGGGGGCAGGGGGCTCGTCGAGCAGTTCTTC.

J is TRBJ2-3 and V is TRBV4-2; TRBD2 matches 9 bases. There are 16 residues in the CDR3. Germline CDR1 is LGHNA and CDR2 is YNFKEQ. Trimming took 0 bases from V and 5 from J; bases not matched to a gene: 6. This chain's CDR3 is CASSQDGASGEDTQYF. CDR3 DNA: TGTGCCAGCAGCCAAGATGGGGCTAGCGGGGAAGATACGCAGTATTTT.

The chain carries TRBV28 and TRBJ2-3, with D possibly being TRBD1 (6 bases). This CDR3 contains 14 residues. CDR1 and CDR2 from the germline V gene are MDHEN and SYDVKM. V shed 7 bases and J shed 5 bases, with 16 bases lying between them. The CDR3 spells CASTVRGIRDTQYF. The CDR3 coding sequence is TGTGCCAGCACCGTGAGGGGGATAAGAGATACGCAGTATTTT.

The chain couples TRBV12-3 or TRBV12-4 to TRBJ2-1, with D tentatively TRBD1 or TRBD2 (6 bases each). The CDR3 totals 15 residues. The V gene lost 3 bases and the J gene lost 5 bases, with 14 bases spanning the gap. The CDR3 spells CASSFRGAVNNEQFF. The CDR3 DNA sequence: TGTGCCAGCAGTTTTAGGGGGGCCGTAAACAATGAGCAGTTCTTC.

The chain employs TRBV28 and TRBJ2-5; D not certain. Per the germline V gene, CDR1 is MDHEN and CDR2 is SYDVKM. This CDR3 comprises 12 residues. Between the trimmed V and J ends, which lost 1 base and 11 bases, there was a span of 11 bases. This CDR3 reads CASSLYQREQYF. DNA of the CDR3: TGTGCCAGCAGTTTATATCAGAGAGAGCAGTACTTC.

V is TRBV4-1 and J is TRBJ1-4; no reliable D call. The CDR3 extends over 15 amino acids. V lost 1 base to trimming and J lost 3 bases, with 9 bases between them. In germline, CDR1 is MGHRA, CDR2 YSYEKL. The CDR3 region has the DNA TGCGCCAGCAGCCAAGCTGGGCTCGCTAATGAAAAACTGTTTTTT. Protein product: CASSQAGLANEKLFF.

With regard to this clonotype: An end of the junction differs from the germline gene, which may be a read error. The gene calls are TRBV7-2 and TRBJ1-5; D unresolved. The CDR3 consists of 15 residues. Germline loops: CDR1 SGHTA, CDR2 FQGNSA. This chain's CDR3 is CAGSNIQAAGQPQHF. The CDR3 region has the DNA TGTGCCGGCAGCAATATACAAGCCGCGGGTCAGCCCCAGCATTTT.

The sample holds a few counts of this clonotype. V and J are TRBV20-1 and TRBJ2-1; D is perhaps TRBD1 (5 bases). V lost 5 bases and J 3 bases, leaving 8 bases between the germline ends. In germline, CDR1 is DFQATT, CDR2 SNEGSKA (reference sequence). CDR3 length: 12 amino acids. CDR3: CSAGADYNEQFF. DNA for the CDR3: TGCAGTGCTGGGGCGGACTACAATGAGCAGTTCTTC.

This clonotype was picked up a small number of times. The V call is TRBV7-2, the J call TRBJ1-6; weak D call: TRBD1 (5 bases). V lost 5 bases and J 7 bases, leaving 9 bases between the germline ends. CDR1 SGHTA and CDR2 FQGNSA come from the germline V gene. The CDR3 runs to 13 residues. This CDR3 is CASSPDSNSPLHF. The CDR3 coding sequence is TGTGCCAGCAGCCCAGACAGCAATTCACCCCTCCACTTT.

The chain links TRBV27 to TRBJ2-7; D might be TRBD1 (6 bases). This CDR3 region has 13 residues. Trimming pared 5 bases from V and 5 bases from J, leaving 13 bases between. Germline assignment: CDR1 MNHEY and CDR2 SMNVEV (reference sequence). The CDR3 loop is CASSNRDIDEQYF. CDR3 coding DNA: TGTGCCAGCAGTAACCGGGACATCGACGAGCAGTACTTC.

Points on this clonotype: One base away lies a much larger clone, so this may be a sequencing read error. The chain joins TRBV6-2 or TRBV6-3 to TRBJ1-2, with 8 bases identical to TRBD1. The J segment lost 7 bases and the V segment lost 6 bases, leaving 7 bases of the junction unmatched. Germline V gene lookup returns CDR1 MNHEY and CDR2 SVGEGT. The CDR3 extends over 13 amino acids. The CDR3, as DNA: TGTGCCAGCAGGCAGCGGACAGGGCTTGGCTACACCTTC. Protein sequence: CASRQRTGLGYTF.

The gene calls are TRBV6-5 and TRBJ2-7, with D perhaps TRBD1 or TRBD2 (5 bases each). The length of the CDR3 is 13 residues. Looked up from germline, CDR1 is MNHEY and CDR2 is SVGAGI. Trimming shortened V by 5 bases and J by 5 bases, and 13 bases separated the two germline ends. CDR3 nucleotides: TGTGCCAGCAGTCCCGACAGCGGTCACGAGCAGTACTTC. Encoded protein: CASSPDSGHEQYF.

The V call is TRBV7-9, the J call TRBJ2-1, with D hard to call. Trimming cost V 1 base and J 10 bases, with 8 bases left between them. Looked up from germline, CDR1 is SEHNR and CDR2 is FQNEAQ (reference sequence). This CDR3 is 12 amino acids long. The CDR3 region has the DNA TGTGCCAGCAGCTTAGATCTATACGAGCAGTTCTTC. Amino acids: CASSLDLYEQFF.

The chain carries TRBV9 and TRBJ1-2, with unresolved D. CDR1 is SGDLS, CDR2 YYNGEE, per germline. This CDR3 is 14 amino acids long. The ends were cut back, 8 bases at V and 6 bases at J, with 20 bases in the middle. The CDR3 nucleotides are TGTGCCAGTGGGCCCAATGGGGTTTTTGATGGCTACACCTTC. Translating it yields CASGPNGVFDGYTF.